This is a list of T cell receptor beta chains from one sample in a study of human T cells and chemical hapten exposure. Each CDR3 protein is one row after TCRdb ran MiXCR on the RACE reads. The repertoire holds 100,000 or so distinct CDR3 sequences, roughly a tenth seen once, with less than 2.5% in the top ten. The sample in question was whole blood, obtained in connection with sensitization to the hapten diphenylcyclopropenone (DPC). The source of these receptors is a middle-aged man with alopecia areata. Some clones in this sample may be carry-over from other donors' samples. CDR3s include the opening cysteine and the closing phenylalanine or tryptophan. The D gene is left open where the match is weak. For some rows the clone size is stated as once, few or many, or as a class when expanded; others skip it.

J | D | size | V | DNA | CDR3
TRBJ1-2 | NA | NA | TRBV3-1 | TGTGCCAGCAGCCAAGATGTCTTCTATGGCTACACCTTC | CASSQDVFYGYTF
TRBJ1-2 | TRBD1 | NA | TRBV7-9 | TGTGCCAGCAGCTCCAGACAGGGGCATGGCTACACCTTC | CASSSRQGHGYTF
TRBJ2-1 | NA | NA | TRBV29-1 | TGCAGCGCCCTAAGGATGAATGAGCAGTTCTTC | CSALRMNEQFF
TRBJ1-2 | TRBD1 | many | TRBV12-3/TRBV12-4 | TGTGCCAGCAGTTTTGGGACAGGGAATGGCTACACCTTC | CASSFGTGNGYTF
TRBJ2-5 | NA | many | TRBV3-1 | TGTGCCAGCAGCCAAGAATCAGCGAAGACCCAGTACTTC | CASSQESAKTQYF
TRBJ2-7 | TRBD1 | few | TRBV2 | TGTGCCAGCAGTGAGGGTTTGGGACAGGGGAACGAGCAGTACTTC | CASSEGLGQGNEQYF
TRBJ2-6 | NA | few | TRBV3-1 | TGTGCCAGCAGCCAAAGTGTCGCCATCCGGGCCAACGTCCTGACTTTC | CASSQSVAIRANVLTF
TRBJ1-1 | NA | few | TRBV10-3 | TGTGCCATCAGTGAGTCGACTCAGAACACTGAAGCTTTCTTT | CAISESTQNTEAFF
TRBJ2-1 | TRBD1 | few | TRBV7-7 | TGTGCTAGCAGTCTATACCAACAGGGGACTGAGCAGTTCTTC | CASSLYQQGTEQFF
TRBJ2-1 | TRBD2 | many | TRBV7-2 | TGTGCCAGCCGTTCTAGCGGGATTGATGAGCAGTTCTTC | CASRSSGIDEQFF
TRBJ2-5 | NA | few | TRBV4-2 | TGTGCCAGCAGTCAAAGAACACAGGGGAGGGCAGCGGGAGTTGATGAGACCCAGTACTTC | CASSQRTQGRAAGVDETQYF
TRBJ2-3 | NA | few | TRBV20-1 | TGCAGTGCTAGCCCCCTAGCGAGCACAGATACGCAGTATTTT | CSASPLASTDTQYF
TRBJ1-5 | NA | NA | TRBV19 | TGTGCCAGTAGCGCCTTTAATCAGCCCCAGAATTTT | CASSAFNQPQNF
TRBJ1-5 | TRBD1 | many | TRBV29-1 | TGCAGCGTTGAAGGGCAGGGGGATCAGCCCCAGCATTTT | CSVEGQGDQPQHF
TRBJ1-1 | NA | few | TRBV30 | TGTGCCTGGATGGGTGGAGGTGAAGCTTTCTTT | CAWMGGGEAFF
TRBJ1-6 | NA | few | TRBV5-4 | TGTGCCAGCAGTAAACCGGACAGATTAAATTCACCCCTCCACTTT | CASSKPDRLNSPLHF
TRBJ2-1 | NA | few | TRBV10-3 | TGTGCCATCAGTGAAGACGGGAGCTACAATGAGCAGTTCTTC | CAISEDGSYNEQFF
TRBJ1-2 | NA | many | TRBV4-1 | TGCGCCAGCAGGAAACAGTGGTCTGACGCCGGCTACACCTTC | CASRKQWSDAGYTF
TRBJ1-2 | TRBD1 | many | TRBV7-2 | TGTGCCAGCAGCTTTAAGGACAGGGGCCCTAATGGCTACACCTTC | CASSFKDRGPNGYTF
TRBJ1-1 | NA | many | TRBV28 | TGTGCCAGCACCGGACAGCTGAACACTGAAGCTTTCTTT | CASTGQLNTEAFF
TRBJ1-2 | TRBD1 | few | TRBV7-2 | TGTGCCAGCAGCTCACTTACTGACAGGGTGACCCACTATGGCTACACCTTC | CASSSLTDRVTHYGYTF
TRBJ1-1 | NA | few | TRBV5-1 | TGCGCCAGCAGCCAAGGGCCTGGCACTGAAGCTTTCTTT | CASSQGPGTEAFF
TRBJ2-4 | NA | few | TRBV7-2 | TGTGCCAGCAGCTTAATAAACATTCAGTACTTC | CASSLINIQYF
TRBJ1-6 | NA | few | TRBV9 | TGTGCCAGCAGCGTCGAAAGGACCTATAATTCACCCCTCCACTTT | CASSVERTYNSPLHF
TRBJ2-6 | TRBD2 | NA | TRBV7-9 | TGTGCCAGCAGCTTAGCACTAGCGGGAGTTGGGGCCAACGTCCTGACTTTC | CASSLALAGVGANVLTF
TRBJ2-1 | NA | NA | TRBV7-3 | TGTGCCAGCAGCTTAAACGGGGACACCTACAATGAGCAGTTCTTC | CASSLNGDTYNEQFF
TRBJ1-5 | NA | many | TRBV18 | TGTGCCAGCTCACCAAACCCCAATACCAATCAGCCCCAGCATTTT | CASSPNPNTNQPQHF
TRBJ1-6 | NA | many | TRBV6-5 | TGTGCCAGCAGTTACTCGACCCAGGGCCTAAATTCACCCCTCCACTTT | CASSYSTQGLNSPLHF
TRBJ2-6 | NA | NA | TRBV12-3/TRBV12-4 | TGTGCCAGCAGTTTTCGCTCTGGGGCCAACGTCCTGACTTTC | CASSFRSGANVLTF
TRBJ2-5 | TRBD2 | NA | TRBV5-1 | TGCGCCACCTCACCAAAGGTAGCGGGAGGTTCCCCCCAAGAGACCCAGTACTTC | CATSPKVAGGSPQETQYF
TRBJ2-1 | NA | few | TRBV7-3 | TGTGCCAGCAGCTTAATGGGACTGTCCAATGAGCAGTTCTTC | CASSLMGLSNEQFF
TRBJ1-2 | NA | NA | TRBV6-5 | TGTGCCAGCAGTTACTCCTACAGAGACGGCTACACCTTC | CASSYSYRDGYTF
TRBJ2-7 | NA | few | TRBV30 | TGTGCCTGGGGTAGCGGCCCCTACGAGCAGTACTTC | CAWGSGPYEQYF
TRBJ2-3 | NA | many | TRBV3-1 | TGTGCCAGCAGCCAAGAGCCCCATCGGGCCTCCGGAGATACGCAGTATTTT | CASSQEPHRASGDTQYF
TRBJ2-3 | NA | few | TRBV12-3/TRBV12-4 | TGTGCCAGCAGTTTAGATCTGTACACAGATACGCAGTATTTT | CASSLDLYTDTQYF
TRBJ2-3 | TRBD2 | few | TRBV7-2 | TGTGCCAGCAGCTTAAGCGGGAGGGCCCGTGATACGCAGTATTTT | CASSLSGRARDTQYF
TRBJ1-2 | TRBD1 | few | TRBV6-2/TRBV6-3 | TGTGCCAGCAGCCTGGACAGGGTTGCCTATGGCTACACCTTC | CASSLDRVAYGYTF
TRBJ2-2 | NA | NA | TRBV3-1 | TGTGCCAGCAGCCGAGACCGGGACCCAGTCACCGGGGAGCTGTTTTTT | CASSRDRDPVTGELFF
TRBJ2-3 | TRBD1 | NA | TRBV6-2/TRBV6-3 | TGTGCCAGCATCGGGACAGTCCAGGCTACGCAGTATTTT | CASIGTVQATQYF
TRBJ2-3 | TRBD1 | NA | TRBV20-1 | TGCAGTGCTGAAGCCCCAGGACAGGGGGCGCGAGATACGCAGTATTTT | CSAEAPGQGARDTQYF
TRBJ2-4 | TRBD2 | NA | TRBV4-2 | TGTGCCAGCAGCCGAAGGGGTGGGGGAGCGGGAGCGTTGGGCAAAAACATTCAGTACTTC | CASSRRGGGAGALGKNIQYF
TRBJ2-5 | TRBD2 | NA | TRBV7-7 | TGTGCTAGCAGCCGACAAGCGGGACCCCTAGAGACCCAGTACTTC | CASSRQAGPLETQYF
TRBJ2-3 | NA | few | TRBV30 | TGTGCCTGGAACCAGCAGGGAACTAGCACAGATACGCAGTATTTT | CAWNQQGTSTDTQYF
TRBJ2-2 | TRBD2 | NA | TRBV6-5 | TGTGCCAGCAGTTACATGGCGGGAGGGCCTCTGAACACCGGGGAGCTGTTTTTT | CASSYMAGGPLNTGELFF
TRBJ1-2 | NA | many | TRBV4-1 | TGCGCCAGCAGCCAAGATGCCGGGCCTAACTATGGCTACACCTTC | CASSQDAGPNYGYTF
TRBJ1-2 | NA | many | TRBV6-5 | TGTGCCAGCAGCCCGTATCCTAACTATGGCTACACCTTC | CASSPYPNYGYTF
TRBJ2-5 | NA | NA | TRBV7-8 | TGTGCCAGCAGGCTTCCTCAAGAGACCCAGTACTTC | CASRLPQETQYF
TRBJ1-1 | TRBD1 | many | TRBV7-9 | TGTGCCAGCAGCAAAGAGGGACAGGCCATTGTAGCTTTCTTT | CASSKEGQAIVAFF
TRBJ1-1 | NA | once | TRBV6-1 | TGTGCCAGCGGCCAGGCCGGTTTAGAAGCTTTCTTT | CASGQAGLEAFF
TRBJ2-3 | TRBD2 | NA | TRBV6-2/TRBV6-3 | TGTGCCAGCAGTTTTCGAGCGGGAGGGCCGGATACGCAGTATTTT | CASSFRAGGPDTQYF
TRBJ2-3 | NA | few | TRBV7-6 | TGTGCCAGCAGCTTAGGATCGTCTATATCCGCAGATACGCAGTATTTT | CASSLGSSISADTQYF
TRBJ2-4 | TRBD2 | NA | TRBV4-1 | TGCGCCAGCAGCTTAGAGGGACTAGCGGGTCAAATAGCCAAAAACATTCAGTACTTC | CASSLEGLAGQIAKNIQYF
TRBJ2-2 | TRBD2 | NA | TRBV6-2/TRBV6-3 | TGTGCCAGCAGTTCCGGACTAGCGGGGGCCACCGGGGAGCTGTTTTTT | CASSSGLAGATGELFF